The 9 T cell receptor beta chains below all came from one sample that was sequenced in a study of control samples from healthy donors and cancer patients. TCRdb's copy holds only in-frame clones and misses some; the assay was immunoSEQ multiplex PCR. The data show about 130,000 clones, around 90% seen once. The sample was blood. These receptor sequences come from a man in his forties in good health.

This clone was seen more than once but under ten times. The V call is TRBV13, the J call TRBJ2-7; maybe TRBD1 (6 bases). V gave up 3 bases and J gave up 5 bases, with 14 bases separating them. This CDR3 has 14 residues. Germline V gene sequence: CDR1 PRHDT, CDR2 FYEKMQ (reference sequence). The CDR3 loop is CASSFVLQGNEQYF. CDR3 in DNA: TGTGCCAGCAGCTTCGTCCTGCAGGGGAACGAGCAGTACTTC.

The rearrangement joins TRBV28 to TRBJ1-1; D is possibly TRBD1 (6 bases). This CDR3 has 15 residues. CDR1 is MDHEN, CDR2 SYDVKM, per germline. The ends were cut back, 6 bases at V and 3 bases at J, with 17 bases in the middle. The CDR3 loop reads CASRPPGGRDTEAFF. The DNA for the CDR3 is TGTGCCAGCAGACCCCCCGGGGGCAGGGACACTGAAGCTTTCTTT.

The CDR3 protein is CATHRGLDGYTF. DNA for the CDR3: TGTGCCACCCACAGGGGCCTAGATGGCTACACCTTC. The rearrangement joins TRBV6-5 to TRBJ1-2, with 7 bases identical to TRBD1. V lost 10 bases to trimming and J lost 6 bases; unmatched junction nucleotides: 8. CDR1 is MNHEY and CDR2 is SVGAGI in the germline V gene. CDR3 length: 12 residues.

V usage is TRBV28 and J usage is TRBJ2-1; 8 positions match TRBD2. The germline CDR1 and CDR2 sequences are MDHEN and SYDVKM. The CDR3 consists of 15 residues. V lost 3 bases and J lost 7; bases outside the gene matches: 8. The CDR3 loop is CASSFYGGARNEQFF. DNA of the CDR3: TGTGCCAGCAGTTTTTACGGGGGGGCGAGGAATGAGCAGTTCTTC.

J is TRBJ1-4 and V is TRBV24-1, with TRBD1 matching 10 bases. V dropped 2 bases and J dropped 5; count of bases not matched to a gene: 1. CDR3 length: 15 residues. Germline V gene sequence: CDR1 KGHDR, CDR2 SFDVKD. CDR3 sequence reads: CATSDSTGGNEKLFF. The CDR3 bases are TGTGCCACCAGTGATTCGACAGGGGGCAATGAAAAACTGTTTTTT.

The chain joins TRBV6-5 to TRBJ1-3, with a weak D call TRBD1 (5 bases). Per germline, CDR1 MNHEY and CDR2 SVGAGI. The CDR3 totals 15 residues. Trimming took off 2 bases at V and 2 bases at J, with 10 bases between the two ends. This CDR3 reads CASSYPGGAGNTIYF. In DNA, the CDR3 is TGTGCCAGCAGTTACCCCGGGGGGGCTGGAAACACCATATATTTT.

This chain connects TRBV5-1 to TRBJ2-5, with D perhaps TRBD2 (6 bases). Trimming left V 7 bases short and J 5 bases short, with 9 bases between. This CDR3 contains 11 residues. Looked up from germline, CDR1 is SGHRS and CDR2 is YFSETQ. The CDR3 protein is CASAGRETQYF. The CDR3 bases are TGCGCCAGCGCGGGGAGGGAGACCCAGTACTTC.

The J gene is TRBJ2-3, the V gene TRBV11-1, with 7 bases lining up with TRBD2. The V gene's germline CDR1 is SGHAT and CDR2 FQDESV (reference sequence). The CDR3 is 15 amino acids. V lost 2 bases to trimming and J lost 0 bases; unmatched junction nucleotides: 2. The CDR3 region is CASSLWGGSTDTQYF. CDR3 bases: TGTGCCAGCAGCTTATGGGGGGGGAGCACAGATACGCAGTATTTT.

The chain couples TRBV7-2 to TRBJ2-7; D remains unclear. V gave up 1 base and J gave up 3 bases, with 7 bases separating them. This CDR3 has 13 amino acids. From germline, CDR1 is SGHTA and CDR2 FQGNSA. Here the CDR3 reads CASSLESGYEQYF. In DNA form, the CDR3 reads TGTGCCAGCAGCTTAGAGTCCGGCTACGAGCAGTACTTC.